These 23 T cell receptor beta chains were all obtained from the same sample, sequenced in a study of T-cell memory formation after mild COVID-19. TCRdb reprocessed the 5' RACE reads with MiXCR, giving one entry per CDR3 protein. The sample carries 350,000 or so distinct CDR3 sequences, about 20% recorded once. The sequenced sample consisted of PBMCs or a T cell subset sorted from them (not recorded which). These receptors were obtained from a man younger than 35 who had mild COVID-19 (a few samples of this study predate the infection). Cell type and time point are not known.

This clonotype has only a few counts. V gene TRBV29-1 combines with J gene TRBJ2-7, with D possibly TRBD1 on 6 matching bases. This CDR3 has 13 amino acids. V lost 5 bases to trimming and J lost 4 bases, with 15 bases between them. The germline CDR1 and CDR2 sequences are SQVTM and ANQGSEA. CDR3 coding DNA: TGCAGCGTTACAGGGACGCTCGTGTACGAGCAGTACTTC. This encodes CSVTGTLVYEQYF.

The gene calls are TRBV4-1 and TRBJ1-2; D gene uncertain. This CDR3 comprises 16 residues. Deletions cut 1 base from V and 5 bases from J, with 17 bases between. Per germline, CDR1 MGHRA and CDR2 YSYEKL. This CDR3 is CASSQVVSTAAYGYTF. CDR3 nucleotides: TGCGCCAGCAGCCAAGTAGTTTCGACCGCCGCATATGGCTACACCTTC.

This rearrangement joins TRBV11-3 to TRBJ2-1; no clear D. V was clipped by 2 bases and J by 1 base, with 9 bases between them. The CDR3 is made up of 15 amino acids. The germline CDR1 and CDR2 sequences are SGHNT and YENEEA. The CDR3 DNA reads TGTGCCAGCAGCTTATACCCCCGATCCTACAATGAGCAGTTCTTC. It codes for CASSLYPRSYNEQFF.

The chain links TRBV4-2 to TRBJ2-5; D gene uncertain. The V gene's germline CDR1 is LGHNA and CDR2 YNFKEQ. This CDR3 is built from 17 residues. Trimming removed 1 base from V and 4 bases from J, with 19 bases in between. The CDR3 DNA is TGTGCCAGCAGCCAAGCAGGTGGTCCAGGTTCGGGAGAGACCCAGTACTTC. This encodes CASSQAGGPGSGETQYF.

This clonotype was picked up a small number of times. This chain joins TRBV20-1 and TRBJ1-2, with D unclear. Germline V gene data show CDR1 as DFQATT and CDR2 as SNEGSKA (reference sequence). The CDR3 consists of 16 residues. V lost 0 bases and J lost 5, with 19 bases in between. The CDR3 DNA sequence: TGCAGTGCTAGAGATCTCCAGGCCCAGTTTGGTTATGGCTACACCTTC. Amino acids: CSARDLQAQFGYGYTF.

This clonotype was seen a handful of times. J is TRBJ2-1 and V is TRBV20-1; no reliable D call. The length of the CDR3 is 15 residues. Trimming cost V 2 bases and J 5 bases, with 16 bases left between them. Germline CDR1 DFQATT, CDR2 SNEGSKA (reference sequence). The CDR3 region has the DNA TGCAGTGCTAGACCTCCCCTTCGGTCTCACAATGAGCAGTTCTTC. Translation gives CSARPPLRSHNEQFF.

The chain joins TRBV7-3 to TRBJ2-1; 10 bases are a match to TRBD2. The length of the CDR3 is 18 residues. Germline V gene sequence: CDR1 SGHTA, CDR2 FQGTGA. V was clipped by 1 base and J by 4 bases; unmatched bases: 10. The CDR3 DNA follows: TGTGCCAGCAGCTTAATGGCAACTAGCGGGGTAGTTTACAATGAGCAGTTCTTC. Amino acids: CASSLMATSGVVYNEQFF. The whole variable domain, remainder taken from reference TRBV7-3 and TRBJ2-1, is GAGVSQTPSNKVTEKGKYVELRCDPISGHTALYWYRQSLGQGPEFLIYFQGTGAADDSGLPNDRFFAVRPEGSVSTLKIQRTERGDSAVYLCASSLMATSGVVYNEQFFGPGTRLTVL.

The table lists this clonotype with a few counts. The genes are TRBV12-3 or TRBV12-4 and TRBJ2-1, with 7 bases fitting TRBD2. The ends lost 6 bases at V and 6 bases at J; junction bases unmatched: 8. This CDR3 contains 14 residues. The CDR3 region is CASRWTRWSNEQFF. CDR3 coding DNA: TGTGCCAGCAGGTGGACTAGATGGAGCAATGAGCAGTTCTTC.

This clonotype was counted a few times. The chain carries TRBV27 and TRBJ2-2, with a possible D match to TRBD1 (6 bases). Germline V gives CDR1 MNHEY, CDR2 SMNVEV (reference sequence). The CDR3 is 15 amino acids. V was trimmed by 5 bases and J by 0 bases, leaving 10 bases between them. The CDR3: CASSIRGSNTGELFF. CDR3 bases: TGTGCCAGCAGTATCAGGGGCTCGAACACCGGGGAGCTGTTTTTT.

In this sample, this clonotype turned up a few times. The chain couples TRBV4-2 to TRBJ2-3, with TRBD2 as a possible D gene (7 bases). Trimming took 1 base from V and 3 from J, leaving 14 bases between them. CDR1 is LGHNA and CDR2 is YNFKEQ in the germline V gene. The CDR3 extends over 16 amino acids. CDR3: CASSQGTGGRTDTQYF. In nucleotides, the CDR3 is TGTGCCAGCAGCCAAGGCACCGGGGGGCGGACAGATACGCAGTATTTT.

This clonotype occurred a few times. The genes are TRBV7-8 and TRBJ1-3; D is unresolved. This CDR3 has 14 amino acids. Germline V gives CDR1 SGHVS, CDR2 FQNEAQ. Trimming removed 5 bases at V and 0 bases at J, with 8 bases between. CDR3 protein: CASSPTRSGNTIYF. CDR3 bases: TGTGCCAGCAGCCCGACACGCTCTGGAAACACCATATATTTT.

The V call is TRBV19, the J call TRBJ2-2; D is undetermined. Trimming left V 7 bases short and J 7 bases short, with 10 bases between. This CDR3 has 12 amino acids. CDR1 is LNHDA, CDR2 SQIVND, per germline (reference sequence). This chain's CDR3 is CASTTGLGELFF. Here the CDR3 DNA reads TGTGCCAGTACTACGGGCCTCGGGGAGCTGTTTTTT.

The J gene is TRBJ1-1, the V gene TRBV7-9, with D tentatively TRBD1 (6 bases). V lost 2 bases, J lost 5 bases, and 15 bases lay in between. From germline, CDR1 is SEHNR and CDR2 FQNEAQ (reference sequence). CDR3 length equals 15 residues. The CDR3 nucleotides are TGTGCCAGCAGCTTACTGGACAGTTCGGGGACTGAAGCTTTCTTT. Its translation is CASSLLDSSGTEAFF.

The rearrangement joins TRBV28 to TRBJ2-1; 9 nucleotides line up with TRBD1. The CDR3 sequence is 16 residues long. Germline V gene data show CDR1 as MDHEN and CDR2 as SYDVKM. J was trimmed by 7 bases and V by 2 bases; bases with no gene match: 9. CDR3 sequence: CASSLLSGQGLNEQFF. In nucleotides, the CDR3 is TGTGCCAGCAGTTTACTCTCGGGACAGGGCTTGAATGAGCAGTTCTTC.

This chain links TRBV7-9 with TRBJ1-2, with D possibly TRBD1 on 5 matching bases. Trimming left V 8 bases short and J 1 base short, with 8 bases between. The germline V gene encodes CDR1 SEHNR and CDR2 FQNEAQ (reference sequence). This CDR3 is built from 12 residues. The CDR3 DNA is TGTGCCAGCGTCCAGGGTAACTATGGCTACACCTTC. Translated, it gives CASVQGNYGYTF.

This sequence joins TRBV2 and TRBJ2-3, with 9 bases identical to TRBD1. CDR3 size: 15 residues. With V trimmed by 6 bases and J by 3 bases, 7 bases remained unmatched. CDR1 SNHLY and CDR2 FYNNEI come from the germline V gene. CDR3 amino acids: CASRVLGQGTDTQYF. In DNA, the CDR3 is TGTGCCAGCAGGGTCCTAGGACAGGGGACAGATACGCAGTATTTT.

This chain connects TRBV27 to TRBJ2-7, with no clear D. Trimming stripped 3 bases from V and 6 bases from J, with 12 bases between. CDR1 is MNHEY and CDR2 is SMNVEV in the germline V gene (reference sequence). The CDR3 consists of 13 residues. Written as DNA, the CDR3 is TGTGCCAGCAGTTTGGGGAAGTCCAGCGAGCAGTACTTC. This translates into CASSLGKSSEQYF.

The chain links TRBV12-3 or TRBV12-4 to TRBJ2-3; 11 nucleotides line up with TRBD2. CDR3 size: 16 residues. The V gene end was trimmed by 5 bases and the J gene end by 2 bases; junction bases not matched to a gene: 6. The DNA for the CDR3 is TGTGCCAGCAGTCTTCGACTAGCGGGGCTCACAGATACGCAGTATTTT. It specifies CASSLRLAGLTDTQYF.

The sample holds many counts of this clonotype. The chain uses TRBV14 and TRBJ2-1, with a possible D match to TRBD2 (6 bases). Germline values: CDR1 SGHDN, CDR2 FVKESK. The CDR3 is 17 residues long. With 4 bases removed from V and 1 base from J, the gap between germline ends came to 17 bases. The CDR3 DNA follows: TGTGCCAGCAGCCGCGGGCCGGAGGGAATGTCCTACAATGAGCAGTTCTTC. The encoded protein is CASSRGPEGMSYNEQFF.

This chain links TRBV20-1 with TRBJ1-6, with unresolved D. The V end was cut by 0 bases, the J end by 9 bases, with 18 bases between. Germline-derived CDR1 and CDR2 are DFQATT and SNEGSKA (reference sequence). CDR3 length equals 16 residues. The CDR3 DNA reads TGCAGTGCTAGAGATCTAGACGGACTCAAGAGTTCACCCCTCCACTTT. Translated, it gives CSARDLDGLKSSPLHF.

This clonotype was detected a few times. V gene TRBV7-2 combines with J gene TRBJ1-2; D gene unclear. V lost 4 bases and J lost 4, with 10 bases in between. Germline assignment: CDR1 SGHTA and CDR2 FQGNSA. This CDR3 contains 13 residues. The CDR3 loop reads CASSSGPSYGYTF. DNA for the CDR3: TGTGCCAGCAGCTCCGGACCGAGCTATGGCTACACCTTC.

This chain uses TRBV4-3 with TRBJ1-1; the D is unclear. The V end was cut by 5 bases, the J end by 7 bases, with 17 bases between. Per germline, CDR1 LGHNA and CDR2 YSLEER. There are 14 residues in the CDR3. The CDR3 nucleotides are TGCGCCAGCAGCGAGGACCGGGGTACCAGTGAAGCTTTCTTT. Its translation: CASSEDRGTSEAFF.

This clonotype appeared a few times. As DNA, the CDR3 is TGTGCCAGCACAGGGTTGGATACGCAGTATTTT. Translated: CASTGLDTQYF. The chain employs TRBV12-3 or TRBV12-4 and TRBJ2-3; TRBD1 might be the D (5 bases). V was cut by 7 bases and J by 6 bases, with 8 bases left in between. The CDR3 loop spans 11 amino acids.